This TCR beta chain originates from a study of blood T cells in healthy people across ages. General study findings and limits: Unknown CMV status may confound age-related changes in expanded clones. A greater number of naive CD4+ cells and higher diversity distinguished long-lived donors from aged donors.

Regarding this clonotype: Its antigen remains unidentified.

Donation came from healthy Caucasian individuals in Russia who were aged roughly 6 to 95. A second PCR, run for about 6 to 11 cycles, used a sample-barcoded 5' primer plus a J-beta primer mix. A tag from a template-switch adaptor with 12 random nucleotides marked each cDNA molecule. TCRdb called the 5' RACE reads again in MiXCR, with one record for every CDR3 protein. The sample contains 550,000 to 800,000 distinct CDR3 sequences, 20% to 25% of which appear only once. Trimming stripped 0 bases from V and 5 bases from J, with 11 bases between. From germline, CDR1 is SGHRS and CDR2 YFSETQ. CDR3 size: 14 residues.

This TCR was sampled from a man aged 65 to 79 in good health. The rearrangement links TRBV5-1 to TRBJ2-5; D is uncertain. Material: blood. The CDR3 DNA sequence: TGCGCCAGCAGCTTGGCTGGAGAAGGGGAGACCCAGTACTTC. Protein: CASSLAGEGETQYF.